The 24 T cell receptor beta chains listed next were all sequenced from one sample in a study of Graves' ophthalmopathy and Graves' hyperthyroidism. RNA transcripts yielded amplified TCR beta CDR3 regions. HTBI primers primed a first-round RT-PCR, and a second-round multiplex PCR followed. One entry per CDR3 protein results from TCRdb running MiXCR on the multiplex PCR reads. This table has a few hundred thousand distinct CDR3 sequences, about a sixth appearing once. Sequenced: peripheral blood. These TCRs come from an adult woman with stable Graves' hyperthyroidism.

This clonotype was seen more than once but under ten times. The rearrangement links TRBV6-1 to TRBJ2-7; 9 bases match TRBD1. CDR1 is MNHNS, CDR2 SASEGT, per germline. The CDR3 is 14 amino acids. With V trimmed by 7 bases and J by 5 bases, 9 bases remained unmatched. CDR3 amino acids: CASTVGTGTDEQYF. DNA of the CDR3: TGTGCCAGCACCGTCGGGACAGGGACGGACGAGCAGTACTTC.

Remarks on this clonotype: A much more abundant neighbour one base away suggests this may be a read error. No conserved phenylalanine or tryptophan is present at the end of the CDR3, so a read error is the likely explanation. This sequence joins TRBV10-3 and TRBJ1-1; D remains unclear. The CDR3 loop spans 14 amino acids. Germline CDR1 is ENHRY and CDR2 is SYGVKD. Trimming left V 7 bases short and J 0 bases short, with 12 bases between. In nucleotides, the CDR3 is TGTGCCATCAATGGCGGAGGGATGAACACTGAAGCTTTCTAT. This encodes CAINGGGMNTEAFY.

This clonotype appeared many times. The rearrangement links TRBV6-4 to TRBJ2-7; a weak D match, TRBD2 (6 bases). The CDR3 loop spans 19 amino acids. Germline CDR1 and CDR2: MRHNA and SNTAGT. The V end was cut by 4 bases, the J end by 7 bases, with 32 bases between. The CDR3, as DNA: TGTGCCAGCAGTGGGAAAGGACACTTCTTCGGCGGTGCCCGGGGGGAGCAGTACTTC. Translated: CASSGKGHFFGGARGEQYF.

This clonotype has only a few counts. The V and J genes are TRBV7-8 and TRBJ2-7; 10 bases agree with TRBD1. With V trimmed by 6 bases and J by 3 bases, 5 bases remained unmatched. Germline CDR1 is SGHVS and CDR2 is FQNEAQ. The CDR3 runs to 14 residues. CDR3 bases: TGTGCCAGCAGAAAAGGACAGGGGGGCTACGAGCAGTACTTC. Translated: CASRKGQGGYEQYF.

V gene TRBV11-1 combines with J gene TRBJ1-1; the D gene is possibly TRBD1 (5 bases). There are 16 residues in the CDR3. Germline V lookup: CDR1 SGHAT, CDR2 FQDESV (reference sequence). V gave up 5 bases and J gave up 1 base, with 17 bases separating them. CDR3 nucleotides: TGTGCCAGCAGCACGGAGGGGTGGCACCAGAACACTGAAGCTTTCTTT. It codes for CASSTEGWHQNTEAFF.

This clonotype came up many times. A much larger clone differs from this one at a single base, so this may be a read error. J is TRBJ2-5 and V is TRBV7-2; TRBD2 is a possible D gene (5 bases). CDR1 is SGHTA and CDR2 is FQGNSA in the germline V gene. V dropped 4 bases and J dropped 9 bases, with 15 bases sitting between them. This CDR3 spans 13 amino acids. The DNA for the CDR3 is TGTGCCAGCAGCTCCTACGAGAAGGAGGCCCAGTACTTC. Its translation: CASSSYEKEAQYF. Full variable domain (outside the CDR3, taken from reference TRBV7-2 and TRBJ2-5): GAGVSQSPSNKVTEKGKDVELRCDPISGHTALYWYRQSLGQGLEFLIYFQGNSAPDKSGLPSDRFSAERTGGSVSTLTIQRTQQEDSAVYLCASSSYEKEAQYFGPGTRLLVL.

CDR3 in DNA: TGCTCCGGCAGGGACAAAAACTATGGCTACACCTTC. Translation: CSGRDKNYGYTF. The rearrangement uses TRBV5-1 and TRBJ1-2; TRBD1 might be the D (6 bases). From germline, CDR1 is SGHRS and CDR2 YFSETQ. This CDR3 region has 12 residues.

This clonotype was found many times. This rearrangement joins TRBV28 to TRBJ1-1; a possible D gene is TRBD1 (6 bases). Trimming cost V 3 bases and J 5 bases, with 19 bases left between them. Germline-derived CDR1 and CDR2 are MDHEN and SYDVKM. CDR3 length: 16 amino acids. CDR3 sequence reads: CASSLRGGQKKTEAFF. Here the CDR3 DNA reads TGTGCCAGCAGTTTGAGAGGGGGTCAGAAAAAAACTGAAGCTTTCTTT.

This clonotype has a count of ten or more. The chain links TRBV28 to TRBJ1-5, with D perhaps matching TRBD1 (6 bases). Germline values: CDR1 MDHEN, CDR2 SYDVKM. V lost 7 bases to trimming and J lost 0 bases, with 10 bases between them. This CDR3 spans 14 amino acids. CDR3 residues: CASTQGYSNQPQHF. DNA of the CDR3: TGTGCCAGCACACAGGGATATAGCAATCAGCCCCAGCATTTT.

The chain has TRBV6-2 or TRBV6-3 and TRBJ2-7; D gene unclear. The germline CDR1 and CDR2 sequences are MNHEY and SVGEGT. The CDR3 length is 12 residues. The V end lost 4 bases, the J end lost 7 bases, and 11 bases lay between the germline ends. In nucleotides, the CDR3 is TGTGCCAGCAGTTCAGCCCCGGTAGAGCAGTACTTC. This codes for CASSSAPVEQYF.

The rearrangement uses TRBV3-1 and TRBJ2-6, with TRBD1 matching over 9 bases. The V gene end was trimmed by 5 bases and the J gene end by 1 base; junction bases not matched to a gene: 12. Germline lookup yields CDR1 LGHDT and CDR2 YNNKEL (reference sequence). The CDR3 has 19 amino acids. The CDR3 spells CASSLNRGLLLSGANVLTF. The CDR3 DNA reads as TGTGCCAGCAGCTTAAACAGGGGGCTGTTGTTGTCTGGGGCCAACGTCCTGACTTTC.

Many counts were recorded for this clonotype. The chain is built from TRBV28 and TRBJ2-7; D may be TRBD1 (6 bases). Per the germline V gene, CDR1 is MDHEN and CDR2 is SYDVKM. Trimming left V 2 bases short and J 0 bases short, with 17 bases between. The CDR3 totals 17 residues. Here the CDR3 DNA reads TGTGCCAGCAGTTTAATTGGCGCGGACAGTCTCTCCTACGAGCAGTACTTC. Translated: CASSLIGADSLSYEQYF.

The sample holds many counts of this clonotype. V and J are TRBV10-3 and TRBJ2-5; maybe TRBD1 (6 bases). The CDR3 runs 16 residues. CDR1 and CDR2 (germline): ENHRY, SYGVKD. V was shortened by 5 bases and J by 3 bases, with 19 bases between the two germline ends. The CDR3 region has the DNA TGTGCCATCAGTCAAAATCAACAGGGAATTGAAGAGACCCAGTACTTC. Its translation is CAISQNQQGIEETQYF.

This clonotype was detected only a few times. V gene TRBV27 combines with J gene TRBJ2-7, with D tentatively TRBD2 (5 bases). V was shortened by 1 base and J by 0 bases, with 7 bases between the two germline ends. The CDR3 loop spans 14 amino acids. Germline CDR1 MNHEY, CDR2 SMNVEV (reference sequence). DNA for the CDR3: TGTGCCAGCAGTTTATGGAGGAACTCCTACGAGCAGTACTTC. It codes for CASSLWRNSYEQYF.

The chain uses TRBV9 and TRBJ1-2, with D possibly being TRBD1 (6 bases). Germline-derived CDR1 and CDR2 are SGDLS and YYNGEE. This CDR3 has 15 amino acids. V was pared by 4 bases and J by 7 bases, with 20 bases between. The CDR3 DNA reads as TGTGCCAGCAGCCCCGTTTCGGGGGCGGAAATTGGCTACACCTTC. Residues: CASSPVSGAEIGYTF.

This clonotype was counted ten times or more. The gene calls are TRBV15 and TRBJ1-1, with 10 positions matching TRBD1. After removal of 5 bases from V and 5 bases from J, the junction contained 14 bases not matched to a gene. CDR1 is LNHNV and CDR2 is YYDKDF in the germline V gene (reference sequence). There are 17 residues in the CDR3. CDR3 DNA: TGTGCCACCAGCTCTTGGACGGGACAGGGGCGAGGGACTGAAGCTTTCTTT. Translation: CATSSWTGQGRGTEAFF.

V gene TRBV12-3 or TRBV12-4 combines with J gene TRBJ1-1; TRBD1 matches at 11 bases. The V and J ends lost 8 bases and 4 bases, in that order; junction bases with no gene match: 3. This CDR3 comprises 13 residues. The CDR3 reads CASGTGGGTEAFF. The CDR3 nucleotides read TGTGCCAGCGGGACAGGGGGAGGCACTGAAGCTTTCTTT.

The J gene is TRBJ1-1, the V gene TRBV7-2; weak D call: TRBD1 (5 bases). CDR3 length equals 13 residues. The germline CDR1 and CDR2 sequences are SGHTA and FQGNSA. Between the trimmed V and J ends, which lost 3 bases and 4 bases, there was a span of 9 bases. Here the CDR3 DNA reads TGTGCCAGCAGCTTTAGGAGGGGCACTGAAGCTTTCTTT. This encodes CASSFRRGTEAFF. Drawing the rest from reference TRBV7-2 and TRBJ1-1, the complete variable domain is GAGVSQSPSNKVTEKGKDVELRCDPISGHTALYWYRQSLGQGLEFLIYFQGNSAPDKSGLPSDRFSAERTGGSVSTLTIQRTQQEDSAVYLCASSFRRGTEAFFGQGTRLTVV.

This clonotype was counted at least ten times. The chain combines TRBV7-2 with TRBJ1-2; D not certain. Trimming stripped 4 bases from V and 6 bases from J, with 27 bases between. This CDR3 region has 18 residues. CDR1 is SGHTA, CDR2 FQGNSA, per germline. CDR3 loop: CASSSHGRHFSLKDGYTF. In nucleotides, the CDR3 is TGTGCCAGCAGCTCCCATGGGAGACATTTTTCATTGAAGGATGGCTACACCTTC.

In its sample, this clonotype was seen many times. V is TRBV5-1 and J is TRBJ1-2, with D maybe TRBD1 (5 bases). CDR1 SGHRS and CDR2 YFSETQ come from the germline V gene. Between the trimmed V and J ends, which lost 3 bases and 6 bases, there was a span of 12 bases. This CDR3 is built from 13 residues. CDR3 in amino acids: CASSSLTGDGYTF. CDR3 sequence (DNA): TGCGCCAGCAGCTCACTTACGGGGGATGGCTACACCTTC.

This clonotype was counted many times. The chain joins TRBV4-1 to TRBJ2-5, with D tentatively TRBD1 (6 bases). V lost 1 base and J 7 bases, leaving 13 bases between the germline ends. The germline V gene has CDR1 MGHRA and CDR2 YSYEKL. This CDR3 has 14 residues. Written as DNA, the CDR3 is TGCGCCAGCAGCCAAGGCGGGCCCAGGGGGACCCAGTACTTC. This translates into CASSQGGPRGTQYF.

About this clonotype: One base away lies a much larger clone, so this may be a sequencing read error. V usage is TRBV7-9 and J usage is TRBJ1-6, with D perhaps matching TRBD1 (6 bases). Germline-derived CDR1 and CDR2 are SEHNR and FQNEAQ (reference sequence). CDR3 size: 15 residues. The DNA for the CDR3 is TGTGCCAGCAGCCGACGGACAGATTATAATTCACCCCCCCACTTT. It encodes CASSRRTDYNSPPHF.

There are many counts of this clonotype. CDR3 nucleotides: TGTGCCAGCAGTGTCCTGAGGGGCGAAAATCAGCCCCAGCATTTT. This codes for CASSVLRGENQPQHF. The rearrangement links TRBV6-1 to TRBJ1-5; a possible D gene is TRBD1 (5 bases). Germline V gene lookup returns CDR1 MNHNS and CDR2 SASEGT. CDR3 size: 15 residues. Trimming left V 4 bases short and J 4 bases short, with 14 bases between.

This clonotype has ten or more counts. The rearrangement joins TRBV15 to TRBJ2-7; TRBD2 aligns across 9 bases. Looked up from germline, CDR1 is LNHNV and CDR2 is YYDKDF (reference sequence). The CDR3 sequence is 18 residues long. Unmatched junction bases numbered 18, after V lost 4 bases and J lost 5 bases. CDR3 coding DNA: TGTGCCACCAGCACTATCAGAGGGGCTAGCGGGATAAAGGACGAGCAGTACTTC. Translating it yields CATSTIRGASGIKDEQYF.